Given below is one TCR beta chain in context. Sequencing was performed with immunoSEQ multiplex PCR; in TCRdb, only in-frame clones are kept and a portion is missing. The data contain tens of thousands of clones, about 88% of them seen just once; the ten biggest clones take up 7.5% to 8%. This sample is drawn from a study of T cell responses to AZD1222 COVID-19 vaccine. The V gene's germline CDR1 is MGHRA and CDR2 YSYEKL. V lost 0 bases, J lost 7 bases, and 15 bases lay in between. This CDR3 has 15 amino acids. Material: peripheral blood, obtained 28 days after the second AZD1222 dose. The receptor comes from an adult who received the AZD1222 COVID-19 vaccine. This chain links TRBV4-1 with TRBJ1-1, with D tentatively TRBD1 (5 bases). DNA for the CDR3: TGCGCCAGCAGCCAAGATGACAGTTGGACCAGTGAAGCTTTCTTT. Its protein is CASSQDDSWTSEAFF.